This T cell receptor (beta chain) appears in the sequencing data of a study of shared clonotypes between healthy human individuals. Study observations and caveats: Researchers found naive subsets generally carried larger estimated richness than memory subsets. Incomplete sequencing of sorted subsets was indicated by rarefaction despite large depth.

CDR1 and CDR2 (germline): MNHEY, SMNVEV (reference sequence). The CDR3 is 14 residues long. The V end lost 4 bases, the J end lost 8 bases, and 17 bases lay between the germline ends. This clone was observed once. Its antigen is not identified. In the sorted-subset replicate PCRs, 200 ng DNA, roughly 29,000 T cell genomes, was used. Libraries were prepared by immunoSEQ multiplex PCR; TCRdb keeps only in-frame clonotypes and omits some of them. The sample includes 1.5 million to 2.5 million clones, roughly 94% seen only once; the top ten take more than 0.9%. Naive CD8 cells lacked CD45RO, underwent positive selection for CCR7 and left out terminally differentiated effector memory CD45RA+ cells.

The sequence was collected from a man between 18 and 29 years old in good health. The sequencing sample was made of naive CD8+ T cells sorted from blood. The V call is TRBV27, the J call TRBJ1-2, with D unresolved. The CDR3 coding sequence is TGTGCCAGCAGTTCCCTATCTGGGCGCGAAGGCTACACCTTC. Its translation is CASSSLSGREGYTF.